This TCR beta chain was profiled in a study of T cell responses to AZD1222 COVID-19 vaccine. About the research overall: Researchers grouped second doses given at about 4 or about 12 weeks into one pool.

TCRdb's table, derived via immunoSEQ multiplex PCR, lists solely in-frame clones and lacks some. The table has under 200,000 clones, almost 95% seen once. Points from the study as a whole: Regions 160-218 and 743-854 held dominance among vaccine-associated CD4 TCRs, which spanned spike.

The CDR3 covers 13 residues. CDR1 and CDR2 from the germline V gene are LNHDA and SQIVND (reference sequence). With V trimmed by 5 bases and J by 4 bases, 2 bases remained unmatched. As to this clone: The target antigen is unknown.

This receptor was identified in an adult in good health. The rearrangement uses TRBV19 and TRBJ2-3; TRBD2 matches 8 bases. The sequencing used peripheral blood, collected on day 0 of AZD1222 vaccination. The CDR3 region has the DNA TGTGCCAGTAGTGGACTAGCCCCAGATACGCAGTATTTT. Translating gives CASSGLAPDTQYF.